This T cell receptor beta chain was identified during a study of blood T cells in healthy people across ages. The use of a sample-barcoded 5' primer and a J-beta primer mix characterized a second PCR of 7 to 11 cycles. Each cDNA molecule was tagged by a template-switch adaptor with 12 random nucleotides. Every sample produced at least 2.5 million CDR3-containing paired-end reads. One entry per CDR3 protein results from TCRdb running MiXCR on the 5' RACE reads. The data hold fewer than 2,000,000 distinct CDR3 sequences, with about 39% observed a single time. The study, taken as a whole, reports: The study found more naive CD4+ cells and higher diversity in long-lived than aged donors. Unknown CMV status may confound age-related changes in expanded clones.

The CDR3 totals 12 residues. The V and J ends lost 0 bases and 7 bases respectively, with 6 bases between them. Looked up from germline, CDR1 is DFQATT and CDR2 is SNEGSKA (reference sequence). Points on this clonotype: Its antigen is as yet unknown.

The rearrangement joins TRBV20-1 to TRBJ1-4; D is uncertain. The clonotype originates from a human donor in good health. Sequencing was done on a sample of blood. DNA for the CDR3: TGCAGTGCTAGAGATATCAGTGAAAAACTGTTTTTT. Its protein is CSARDISEKLFF.